These T cell receptor beta chains were read from a single sample in a study of T cell responses to AZD1222 COVID-19 vaccine. Assay: immunoSEQ multiplex PCR; the TCRdb copy retains only in-frame clones and omits some. The sample has fewer than 150,000 clones, approximately 85% seen once. The sample consisted of peripheral blood, taken on day 0 of AZD1222 vaccination. Source of these receptors: an adult in good health. The conserved cysteine and the conserved F or W are not part of the CDR3 here. Fields, in order: CDR3 length, V gene, J gene, CDR3 protein.

CDR3 length: 12; V gene: TRBV28; J gene: TRBJ2-2; CDR3 protein: ASSLTSGTGELF
CDR3 length: 14; V gene: TRBV9; J gene: TRBJ1-1; CDR3 protein: ASSAGHLNANTEAF
CDR3 length: 11; V gene: TRBV12-5; J gene: TRBJ2-1; CDR3 protein: ASGLGPNNEQF
CDR3 length: 12; V gene: TRBV6-1; J gene: TRBJ1-3; CDR3 protein: ASSEHISGNTIY
CDR3 length: 12; V gene: TRBV6-6; J gene: TRBJ2-7; CDR3 protein: ASSPRQGLSEQY
CDR3 length: 12; V gene: TRBV2; J gene: TRBJ2-5; CDR3 protein: ASSRGGYGETQY
CDR3 length: 14; V gene: TRBV10-3; J gene: TRBJ2-1; CDR3 protein: AISGDSDRSYNEQF
CDR3 length: 13; V gene: TRBV7-8; J gene: TRBJ1-6; CDR3 protein: ASSLVAGGKTPLH
CDR3 length: 11; V gene: TRBV24-1; J gene: TRBJ2-7; CDR3 protein: ATSAGIPYEQY
CDR3 length: 13; V gene: TRBV14; J gene: TRBJ2-1; CDR3 protein: ASSQRTGVFDEQF
CDR3 length: 10; V gene: TRBV12-3/TRBV12-4; J gene: TRBJ2-3; CDR3 protein: ASSNYSDTQY
CDR3 length: 11; V gene: TRBV30; J gene: TRBJ1-5; CDR3 protein: AWSVGGNQPQH
CDR3 length: 12; V gene: TRBV7-9; J gene: TRBJ1-2; CDR3 protein: ASSLDSGTYGYT
CDR3 length: 11; V gene: TRBV7-8; J gene: TRBJ2-1; CDR3 protein: ATVGGSYNEQF
CDR3 length: 13; V gene: TRBV2; J gene: TRBJ2-2; CDR3 protein: ASSVETPNTGELF
CDR3 length: 16; V gene: TRBV18; J gene: TRBJ2-7; CDR3 protein: ASSPQPPTSGGAREQY
CDR3 length: 10; V gene: TRBV11-2; J gene: TRBJ2-2; CDR3 protein: ASLGGGIALF
CDR3 length: 12; V gene: TRBV10-1; J gene: TRBJ2-7; CDR3 protein: ASSEAGLPYEQY
CDR3 length: 12; V gene: TRBV15; J gene: TRBJ2-7; CDR3 protein: ATSSGGGAYEQY
CDR3 length: 16; V gene: TRBV6-2/TRBV6-3; J gene: TRBJ2-7; CDR3 protein: ASSYPTSGDSSSYEQY
CDR3 length: 14; V gene: TRBV5-1; J gene: TRBJ2-5; CDR3 protein: ASSPATSGSRETQY
CDR3 length: 15; V gene: TRBV19; J gene: TRBJ2-1; CDR3 protein: ASSIQGLAPIINEQF
CDR3 length: 12; V gene: TRBV5-1; J gene: TRBJ2-3; CDR3 protein: ASSPGGVGDTQY
CDR3 length: 16; V gene: TRBV9; J gene: TRBJ2-3; CDR3 protein: ASSVGQGIQRRTDTQY
CDR3 length: 14; V gene: TRBV25-1; J gene: TRBJ1-3; CDR3 protein: ASTPDGVGSGNTIY
CDR3 length: 14; V gene: TRBV10-2; J gene: TRBJ1-5; CDR3 protein: ASSESNPSRNQPQH
CDR3 length: 9; V gene: TRBV20-1; J gene: TRBJ2-3; CDR3 protein: SARDGATQY
CDR3 length: 11; V gene: TRBV5-4; J gene: TRBJ1-1; CDR3 protein: ASSVTANTEAF
CDR3 length: 12; V gene: TRBV19; J gene: TRBJ2-3; CDR3 protein: ASSIGTQGDTQY
CDR3 length: 10; V gene: TRBV27; J gene: TRBJ2-2; CDR3 protein: ASSRGTGELF
CDR3 length: 13; V gene: TRBV19; J gene: TRBJ1-2; CDR3 protein: ASSPHRPGLYGYT
CDR3 length: 15; V gene: TRBV19; J gene: TRBJ1-5; CDR3 protein: ASTSRQATLSNQPQH
CDR3 length: 11; V gene: TRBV11-2; J gene: TRBJ1-2; CDR3 protein: ASSRPDVYGYT
CDR3 length: 14; V gene: TRBV5-8; J gene: TRBJ2-7; CDR3 protein: ASSLRTSGRLYEQY
CDR3 length: 10; V gene: TRBV30; J gene: TRBJ2-3; CDR3 protein: ACRGATDTQY